This T cell receptor beta chain derives from a study of T cell responses to AZD1222 COVID-19 vaccine. Study-wide results and limits: The donor cohort was predominantly white British with a female majority, and clonal diversity may have been underestimated. Close to half of all spike-specific TCRs reportedly target regions of the variants that are unmutated. Sampled repertoires all dated from after the peak T cell response. Just a handful of people given AZD1222 tested seropositive at baseline.

The method was immunoSEQ multiplex PCR; TCRdb's version includes in-frame clones alone and lacks a portion of them. This sample has 200,000 or so clones, with about 94% found just once. As regards this clone: Its specificity is not known.

The germline V gene has CDR1 LGHDT and CDR2 YNNKEL (reference sequence). The CDR3 covers 15 residues. Deletions cut 0 bases from V and 10 bases from J, with 15 bases between. The source is an adult in good health. Material: peripheral blood, obtained on day 0 of AZD1222 vaccination. The chain uses TRBV3-1 (or the pseudogene TRBV3-2) and TRBJ1-4; no clear D gene. The CDR3 reads CASSQDSLARRKLFF. For the CDR3, the DNA is TGTGCCAGCAGCCAAGATTCTCTGGCGCGTCGAAAACTGTTTTTT.